This T cell receptor (beta chain) comes out of a study of cytomegalovirus exposure and HLA in healthy donors (dated by TCRdb to about 2017). Study-level background: According to an earlier analysis of 550 to 750 of the donors, 150 million to 200 million T cells yielded 117 million unique TCR beta sequences and 276 Gb of sequence data. An early release that covered some 640 HLA-typed donors contained approximately 290 gigabases of sequencing data and around 85 million unique TCR sequences. Of the 300 to 450 genotyped donors, 81% fell in the genetic ancestry cluster associated with self-reported Caucasian donors. The aim of the study was to test whether cataloging public T cell receptors could identify signatures of past pathogen exposure. Using immunosequencing, the study profiled T cell repertoires from 500 to 800 subjects and related those repertoires to cytomegalovirus serostatus. In addition to the first cohort of approximately 650 subjects, a separate validation cohort of over 90 different subjects was used. The study combined high-throughput TCR immunosequencing, statistical association of individual TCRs with disease status, and machine learning to predict cytomegalovirus infection status. To study patterns of TCR occurrence, a later analysis re-analyzed previously published TCR beta repertoires from several hundred donors and added high-resolution HLA genotyping. The later analysis used no new phenotypic data to find candidate immune exposures, relying instead on TCR beta sequences and their occurrence across donors. In an earlier analysis of roughly 580 of the donors, high-throughput TCR beta sequencing was used to judge whether each TCR beta V gene segment behaved as functional or pseudogenic. Donor age, sex, ethnicity and CMV serostatus were compiled alongside the repertoire data. Genome-wide SNP genotypes for about 60% of the roughly 670 donors were used in a later genetic analysis, which treated that subset as a discovery cohort. All discovery cohort repertoires had been generated on a single sequencing platform. Both class I and class II loci were covered by HLA typing, at four-digit resolution. Typing coverage differed by locus: A, B, C, DRB1 and DQB1 were typed in roughly 620-630 donors, DQA1 in about 500, DPA1 in 600 to 610, and DPB1 in approximately 450. A few DR-DQ haplotypes were treated as single units for association and clustering because of strong linkage in the cohort. Among roughly 370 genotyped donors of the cohort, an average of about 240,000 unique TCR beta nucleotide sequences were sequenced per donor, 15% to 20% of them non-productive.

General study outcomes and caveats: An earlier analysis of approximately 500 of the donors showed that most TCR beta V segments appeared in productive rearrangements either about 90% or about 30% of the time, which broadly matched IMGT annotations. A further reported finding was that TCR beta sequences accurately predicted the HLA-A and HLA-B alleles for most subjects in the first cohort. According to a later genetic analysis, donors in an Asian-associated ancestry cluster had fewer N-insertions in productive TCRs than the roughly 670-donor mean. A cluster of highly shared sequence variants was judged likely to be a technical artifact of the sequencing pipeline. Correlated functional status among segregating V segments might reflect linkage disequilibrium, but an unknown experimental factor could not be ruled out. It was suggested by the authors that the approach could potentially be generalized to other disease states and immunological phenotypes. This cohort had only TCR beta chains sequenced, and the lack of alpha or paired-chain data limited which features could be detected. Because counts were too low, seventeen rarely observed V segments, including chromosome 9 orphons, were left out of the earlier analysis of 500 to 750 of the donors. In a later genetic analysis, a missense DCLRE1C variant was associated with V-gene and J-gene trimming of TCR beta chains, and the association was replicated in an independent cohort. Most CMV-associated TCR beta chains appeared to be HLA-restricted in a later analysis, and the HLA associations seemed to be driven largely by CMV exposure. Most TCR sequences were observed very rarely across donors, whereas some public TCRs were present in many individuals. Because HLA typing was unavailable for some donors at each locus, only the typed subset was used in association tests. In a later analysis, HLA-associated TCR beta chains were found to be more clonally expanded and to have lower generation probabilities than equally common non-associated chains. A total of 150 or so TCR beta chains were listed by the study as associated with cytomegalovirus. CMV serostatus was the only immune exposure information available for the cohort. A later analysis reported that several top co-occurrence clusters appeared linked to parvovirus B19, influenza, CMV and Epstein-Barr virus. Cytomegalovirus status was reported to be diagnosed by the classifier with high specificity and sensitivity in both the original and validation cohorts. At a false discovery rate of 0.05, a later analysis linked fewer than 20,000 TCR beta sequences to specific HLA alleles. When HLA alleles, especially DR and DQ, strongly co-occurred, TCR associations were difficult to assign to individual alleles. A few of the identified cytomegalovirus-associated TCR beta chains were confirmed in vitro to be specific for cytomegalovirus antigens. According to a later analysis, TCR association rates differed among HLA loci, with DRB1 alleles showing the most associated TCRs and HLA-C alleles showing the fewest. Roughly uniform sequencing depth across donors was assumed in presence/absence analyses, although this assumption may not hold.

Receptor libraries were prepared by the immunoSEQ multiplex PCR assay. For the multiplex PCR, a mixture combining 60 forward primers for TCR Vbeta segments and 13 reverse primers for TCR Jbeta segments was used. A multiplex PCR assay on genomic DNA amplified the CDR3 region of rearranged TCR beta genes. Amplified TCR beta libraries were sequenced as 87-base-pair reads on the Illumina HiSeq System. The paper's data handling went like this. Across the roughly 700 repertoires, a later analysis counted 60 million to 90 million unique TCR beta chains, some 11 million of which were shared by at least two donors. A nearest-neighbor algorithm error-corrected the raw reads and collapsed the reads into unique sequences, merging closely related sequences to remove PCR and sequencing errors. CDR3 sequences were aligned to IMGT reference sequences to assign V, D and J gene segments. For a sequence to be retained, a match of at least six nucleotides was required to both a V gene segment and a J gene segment. A rearrangement was called productive if the CDR3 had no stop codons and remained in frame with V and J, and every other rearrangement was called non-productive. CDR3 was defined by IMGT convention, running from the second conserved V-encoded cysteine to the conserved J-encoded phenylalanine. Sequences without an unambiguous match to a single V gene segment were excluded from the earlier analysis of approximately 600 of the donors. In an earlier analysis of approximately 560 of the donors, a V segment was called functional when productive rearrangements were above 56.7%, and segregating when the standard deviation between donors exceeded 5%. A statistical classification framework was developed to diagnose cytomegalovirus status using the catalog of TCR beta chain sequences. In a later analysis, TCR nucleotide sequences were compared against IMGT/GENE-DB human TR gene sequences so that V and J genes could be assigned. A later analysis assigned CDR3 sequences and most-parsimonious VDJ recombination scenarios with the TCRdist pipeline. In a later analysis, each TCR beta chain was defined by its CDR3 amino acid sequence together with its V-gene family, and reads without a unique V-gene family were excluded. To address suspected cross-contamination and a sequencing artifact, a later analysis removed approximately 590 highly shared, low-generation-probability nucleotide sequences. For each public chain, a later analysis derived a clonal expansion index from normalized ranks of inferred template counts within each repertoire. In a later analysis, generation probabilities were computed with a VDJ recombination model fitted to out-of-frame rearrangements, and the resulting probabilities were checked against IGoR. In a later analysis, TCR-TCR, TCR-HLA and TCR-CMV co-occurrence was scored with hypergeometric tests, and a repertoire-size bias correction was applied to TCR pairs. False discovery rates were estimated in a later analysis by permuting HLA or CMV assignments 20 times. In a later analysis, co-occurring TCRs were grouped using DBSCAN, with TCRdist sequence similarity added in when clustering inside HLA-allele-positive subsets. Repertoires with fewer than 30,000 or more than 120,000 public chains were left out of co-occurrence clustering, as were five repertoires with anomalous nucleotide sharing. Held by TCRdb, this immuneACCESS table contains in-frame sequences only and omits some clones. Under half of the omission traces to an unresolved V gene where checked; the cause of the rest is unknown. The V and J calls and clone size are taken from that table; D and trimming were inferred from the DNA. The sample has 110,000 or so clones on record, under 80% of them singletons. The ten biggest clones cover more than 3.5% of the sample.

The cohort was made up of around 720 healthy bone marrow donors. At the time of sampling, every cohort member was nominally healthy, though immune exposures that went unrecorded were likely present. The donor tested CMV seropositive and was one of the 289 seropositive cohort members. A peripheral blood sample was provided by each donor, and peripheral blood mononuclear cells were used for TCR beta sequencing. Genomic DNA was extracted from the blood cell samples with the Qiagen DNeasy Blood Extraction Kit. About this clone: This clone's antigen is unknown. Base qualities are not at hand, and no much larger clone is one base apart.

The origin of this receptor is a woman aged 35 to 49 in good health and CMV-seropositive. The sample consisted of PBMCs.

The CDR3 protein is CAWSVLQGNSPLHF. The DNA sequence reads TGTGCCTGGAGTGTACTCCAGGGGAATTCACCCCTCCACTTT. The chain links TRBV30 with TRBJ1-6, with a tentative D gene TRBD1 over 6 matching bases. V sheds 0 bases and J sheds 7 bases, leaving 10 bases between their ends. From its cysteine to its phenylalanine, the CDR3 spans 14 amino acids. Only the CDR3 DNA is retained, 42 bases long and in frame from the first base. From the germline V gene (reference sequence), CDR1 is GTSNPN and CDR2 is SVGIG.